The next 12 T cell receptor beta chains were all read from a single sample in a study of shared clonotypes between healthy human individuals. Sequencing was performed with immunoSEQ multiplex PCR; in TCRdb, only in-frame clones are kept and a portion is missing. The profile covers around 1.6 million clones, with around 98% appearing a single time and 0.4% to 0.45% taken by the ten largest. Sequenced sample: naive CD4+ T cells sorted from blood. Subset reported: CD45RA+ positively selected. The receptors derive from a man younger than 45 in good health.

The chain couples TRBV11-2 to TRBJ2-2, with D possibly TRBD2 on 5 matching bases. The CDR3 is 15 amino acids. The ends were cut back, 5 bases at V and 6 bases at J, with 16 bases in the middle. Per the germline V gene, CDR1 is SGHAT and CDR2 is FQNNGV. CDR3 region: CASSPTPGFPGELFF. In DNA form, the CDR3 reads TGTGCCAGCAGCCCAACCCCGGGGTTTCCCGGGGAGCTGTTTTTT.

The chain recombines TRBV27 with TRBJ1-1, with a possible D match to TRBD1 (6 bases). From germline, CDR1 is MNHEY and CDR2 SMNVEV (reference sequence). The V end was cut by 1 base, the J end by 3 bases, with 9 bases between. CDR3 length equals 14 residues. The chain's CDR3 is CASSLWGRDTEAFF. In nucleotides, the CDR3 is TGTGCCAGCAGTTTATGGGGGCGGGACACTGAAGCTTTCTTT.

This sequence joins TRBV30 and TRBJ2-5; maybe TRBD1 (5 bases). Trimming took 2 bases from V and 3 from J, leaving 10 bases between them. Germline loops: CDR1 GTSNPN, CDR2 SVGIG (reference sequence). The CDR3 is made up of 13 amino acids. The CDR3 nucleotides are TGTGCCTGGAGTAATACAGGTGAAGAGACCCAGTACTTC. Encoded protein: CAWSNTGEETQYF. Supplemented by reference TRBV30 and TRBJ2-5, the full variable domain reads SQTIHQWPATLVQPVGSPLSLECTVEGTSNPNLYWYRQAAGRGLQLLFYSVGIGQISSEVPQNLSASRPQDRQFILSSKKLLLSDSGFYLCAWSNTGEETQYFGPGTRLLVL.

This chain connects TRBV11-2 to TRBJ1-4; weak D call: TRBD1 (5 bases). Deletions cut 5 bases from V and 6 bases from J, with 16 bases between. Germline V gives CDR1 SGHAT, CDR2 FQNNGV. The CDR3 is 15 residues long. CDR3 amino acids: CASSIATAGYEKLFF. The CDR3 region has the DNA TGTGCCAGCAGCATAGCGACAGCAGGCTATGAAAAACTGTTTTTT.

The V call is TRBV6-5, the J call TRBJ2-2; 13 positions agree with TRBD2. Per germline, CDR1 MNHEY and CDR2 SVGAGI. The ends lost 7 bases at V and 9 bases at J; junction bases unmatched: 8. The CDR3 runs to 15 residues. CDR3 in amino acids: CASTGLAGASRELFF. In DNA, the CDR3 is TGTGCCAGCACAGGACTAGCGGGAGCCTCCCGGGAGCTGTTTTTT.

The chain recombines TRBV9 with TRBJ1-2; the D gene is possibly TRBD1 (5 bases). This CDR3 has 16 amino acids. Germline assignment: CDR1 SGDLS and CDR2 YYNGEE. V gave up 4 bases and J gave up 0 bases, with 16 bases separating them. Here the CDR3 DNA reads TGTGCCAGCAGCTCCGGGGCCAGAGACGCTAACTATGGCTACACCTTC. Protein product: CASSSGARDANYGYTF.

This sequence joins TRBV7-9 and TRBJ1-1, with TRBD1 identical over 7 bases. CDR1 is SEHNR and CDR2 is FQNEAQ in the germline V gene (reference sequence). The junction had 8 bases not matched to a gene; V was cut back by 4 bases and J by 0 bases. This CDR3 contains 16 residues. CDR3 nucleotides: TGTGCCAGCAGCTCCCGTCTGGGACAGCTGAACACTGAAGCTTTCTTT. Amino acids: CASSSRLGQLNTEAFF.

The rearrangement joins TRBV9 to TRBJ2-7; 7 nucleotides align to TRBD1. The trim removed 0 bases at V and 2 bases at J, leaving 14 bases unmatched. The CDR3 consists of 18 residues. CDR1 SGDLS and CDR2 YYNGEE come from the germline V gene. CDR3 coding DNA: TGTGCCAGCAGCGTAGGTCTTCTACGTACAGGGGACCCCTACGAGCAGTACTTC. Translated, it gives CASSVGLLRTGDPYEQYF.

CDR3 protein: CASQGRQGTEAFF. CDR3 DNA: TGTGCCAGCCAAGGGAGACAGGGCACTGAAGCTTTCTTT. The chain uses TRBV19 and TRBJ1-1; TRBD1 aligns across 7 bases. J was trimmed by 4 bases and V by 9 bases; bases with no gene match: 8. Germline values: CDR1 LNHDA, CDR2 SQIVND (reference sequence). The length of the CDR3 is 13 residues.

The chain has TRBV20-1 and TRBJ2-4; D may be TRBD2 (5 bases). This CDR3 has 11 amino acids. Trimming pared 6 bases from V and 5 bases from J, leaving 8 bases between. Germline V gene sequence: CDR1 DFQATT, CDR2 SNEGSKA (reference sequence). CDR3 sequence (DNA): TGCAGTGCGGAGGTCCAAAACATTCAGTACTTC. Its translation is CSAEVQNIQYF.

The chain's CDR3 is CASSLVGLNVPYF. Here the CDR3 DNA reads TGTGCCAGCAGCTTAGTGGGCCTCAACGTCCCGTACTTC. This sequence joins TRBV7-9 and TRBJ2-4; no definite D call. CDR1 is SEHNR and CDR2 is FQNEAQ in the germline V gene (reference sequence). The CDR3 spans 13 residues. The germline V and J ends were trimmed by 1 base and 15 bases, with 16 bases remaining between them.

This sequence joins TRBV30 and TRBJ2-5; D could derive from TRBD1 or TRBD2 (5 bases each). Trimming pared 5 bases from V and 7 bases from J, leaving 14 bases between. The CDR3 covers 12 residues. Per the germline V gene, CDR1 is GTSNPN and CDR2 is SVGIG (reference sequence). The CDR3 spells CAWLPLGGTQYF. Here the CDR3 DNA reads TGTGCCTGGCTACCACTTGGGGGGACCCAGTACTTC.